Sequencing of this T cell receptor beta chain was carried out in a study of tumor-infiltrating lymphocytes in primary liver carcinoma (TCRdb year 2017). Study-wide context: Roughly five patients with histopathologically diagnosed primary liver carcinoma underwent surgical resection in China between late 2015 and 2016. Of the five patients, three men and two women aged 30 to 69 years, four had hepatocellular carcinoma and one had combined HCC and intrahepatic cholangiocarcinoma. Tumors of the five patients were stage T1-T3 N0M0 with maximum diameters of roughly 4.2 to 11 cm. Each sample produced roughly 3.5 to 7.13 million productive TCRbeta reads, and read depth showed no significant difference between tissue types. Across five regions of each liver tumor, along with adjacent normal tissue and blood, the study brought together TCRbeta repertoire sequencing, expression microarrays and whole-exome sequencing. A total of roughly 35 specimens from 5 patients went through TCRbeta repertoire sequencing, namely 25 tumor regions, 5 adjacent noncancerous liver tissues and 5 peripheral blood samples. Reproducibility between technical replicate repertoires was high, with correlation coefficients above 0.95 and mean shared-clone rates approximately 0.91.

Of note for this clonotype: The target of this receptor is not known. No much larger clone is present one base from it, and per-base qualities are unavailable.

Starting from 450 to 500 ng total RNA, TCRbeta-specific cDNA was produced by reverse transcription with a constant-region primer and ProtoScript II reverse transcriptase. TCRbeta libraries were built with three nested multiplex PCR rounds, a slightly modified ARM-PCR procedure. Each of the first two PCR rounds ran for around 11 cycles and used multiplex TRBV1-TRBV30 forward primers together with a Cbeta reverse primer. Sample barcodes and Illumina adapters were added in a final 25-cycle PCR with Deep VentR polymerase. Before sequencing, amplicons of 200-500 bp were purified from gel using a QIAquick gel extraction kit. An Illumina HiSeq 2500 was used to sequence the TCRbeta amplicons with 250-bp paired-end reads. Per the original workflow: Quality trimming of reads was performed with Trimmomatic v0.33, and paired reads were merged with FLASH v1.2.11 so that full CDR3 sequences could be recovered. MiGEC v1.2.1b assigned V, D and J germline segments to the rearranged TCRbeta sequences. Clonotype statistics and Shannon-Wiener diversity indices were calculated with VDJtools v1.0.0. Except for diversity analysis, only the 250 most abundant clonotypes of each sample were used in subsequent analyses to reduce sampling bias. The raw public reads went through TCRdb reprocessing: fastp at Q25, MiXCR clone calling, in-frame beta chains kept. Rows with a matching CDR3 protein are joined into one entry that keeps the most common DNA and genes. The V and J calls reflect TCRdb's pipeline rather than the authors' work. In this sample the table shows fewer than 400,000 distinct CDR3 sequences, around three fifths of which occur a single time. The leading ten clones occupy about 9.4% of the sample.

Blood RNA was extracted from unsorted whole blood using TRIzol reagent, and germline DNA was obtained with the DNeasy Blood & Tissue kit. At the time of sampling, the patients had chronic HBV infection and had not received any treatment. Before surgery, four milliliters of peripheral blood were collected into K2EDTA tubes. What the authors observed across the whole study: Only the TCR beta chain was sequenced, which likely underestimates true repertoire diversity because unpaired alpha chains were not captured. Only 4 or 5 patients were included in the study, and the authors note that the findings should be validated in a larger study. Repertoire overlap was found to be higher between tumor regions (mean about 35%) than between tumor-adjacent (roughly 17%) or tumor-blood (about 15%) pairs, consistent with antigen-driven expansion. Because the samples were bulk and unsorted, CD4+ and CD8+ T cell repertoires could not be compared. The top 250 clones accounted for a significantly greater share of the repertoire in tumors than in blood (p = 0.039).

The CDR3 covers 17 residues, taking in both the cysteine and the phenylalanine. Just CDR3 DNA is preserved here, 51 bases in frame from base 1. The germline V gene encodes CDR1 SGHNT and CDR2 YYREEE (reference sequence). V gives up 1 base and J gives up 0 bases, and the segment between their germline ends measures 13 bases. This sequence uses TRBV5-4 and TRBJ1-4, with a weak D call of TRBD1 (5 bases match). Material: peripheral blood. The clonotype comes from a middle-aged man with primary liver carcinoma and hepatitis B virus infection. This receptor carries the CDR3 CASSLYGRDATNEKLFF. The DNA sequence follows: TGTGCCAGCAGCTTGTACGGCAGGGATGCAACTAATGAAAAACTGTTTTTT.